This TCR beta chain was captured in a study of cytomegalovirus exposure and HLA in healthy donors. Findings and limits, study-wide: Accurate HLA-A and HLA-B prediction from TCR beta sequences was reported for most subjects.

In regard to this clone: The antigen is undetermined.

The PCR made use of 60 Vbeta and 13 Jbeta primers. TCRdb keeps only in-frame clones here, not all; method: immunoSEQ multiplex PCR. The sample has over 150,000 clones, 75% to 90% seen once. Between the trimmed V and J ends, which lost 3 bases and 3 bases, there was a span of 7 bases. CDR1 SGHRS and CDR2 YFSETQ come from the germline V gene. The CDR3 totals 12 residues. This TCR came from a man between 50 and 59 years old in good health and CMV-seronegative. Input material: PBMCs. The genes are TRBV5-1 and TRBJ2-7; no clear D gene. The CDR3 DNA is TGCGCCAGCAGCTCCCCCGGCTACGAGCAGTACTTC. Translation gives CASSSPGYEQYF. The full variable domain, with the rest looked up from reference TRBV5-1 and TRBJ2-7, is KAGVTQTPRYLIKTRGQQVTLSCSPISGHRSVSWYQQTPGQGLQFLFEYFSETQRNKGNFPGRFSGRQFSNSRSEMNVSTLELGDSALYLCASSSPGYEQYFGPGTRLTVT.